This T cell receptor beta chain was captured in a study of T-cell reconstitution after alpha-beta-depleted transplantation in children. Study results and limitations: Expanded graft clones, several hundred of them, were reportedly the source of alpha-beta T cells about two months after transplant. After transplant, high TCRbeta diversity at day 60 in some patients arose from surviving recipient T cells and thymic progenitors. Newly generated T cells supplied most T-cell counts and diversity one year post-transplant.

The CDR3 is 14 residues long. V shed 2 bases and J 10 bases; nucleotides not matched to a gene: 9. CDR1 and CDR2 from the germline V gene are MNHEY and SVGAGI. Preparation of the TCRbeta library used unique molecular identifiers. TCRdb recomputed calls from the PCR reads with MiXCR, one row per CDR3 protein. The sample records about 510,000 distinct CDR3 sequences, approximately 10% being singletons. In regard to this clonotype: The antigen is not known.

This chain links TRBV6-5 with TRBJ1-1; TRBD1 aligns across 8 bases. This sequence was found in a female patient between 2 and 15 years old who had a stem cell transplant for aplastic anemia, so the T cells may come from the graft donor. This specimen was PBMCs, mostly from graft donor cells, taken 180 days after TCRalphabeta/CD19-depleted stem cell transplant. DNA for the CDR3: TGTGCCAGCAGTTACAGCTCAGGGGGCGTCGTAGCTTTCTTT. This encodes CASSYSSGGVVAFF.